This TCR beta chain was found in a study of cytomegalovirus exposure and HLA in healthy donors. The CDR3 spans 16 residues. Germline CDR1 is MNHNS and CDR2 is SASEGT. V lost 4 bases, J lost 4 bases, and 5 bases stayed unmatched. A roughly 120-subject validation cohort, separate from the approximately 670-subject first cohort, supplied the donors. Method: immunoSEQ multiplex PCR; TCRdb's copy keeps in-frame clones and lacks some. The profile covers 95,000 to 120,000 clones, with under 97% appearing a single time and 0.67% taken by the ten largest. The sequenced sample consisted of PBMCs. The V call is TRBV6-1, the J call TRBJ1-6; 9 bases map to TRBD1. The source is a young woman in good health and CMV-seronegative. CDR3 coding DNA: TGTGCCAGCAGTGGGGACAGGGCCGAATATAATTCACCCCTCCACTTT. Translating gives CASSGDRAEYNSPLHF.